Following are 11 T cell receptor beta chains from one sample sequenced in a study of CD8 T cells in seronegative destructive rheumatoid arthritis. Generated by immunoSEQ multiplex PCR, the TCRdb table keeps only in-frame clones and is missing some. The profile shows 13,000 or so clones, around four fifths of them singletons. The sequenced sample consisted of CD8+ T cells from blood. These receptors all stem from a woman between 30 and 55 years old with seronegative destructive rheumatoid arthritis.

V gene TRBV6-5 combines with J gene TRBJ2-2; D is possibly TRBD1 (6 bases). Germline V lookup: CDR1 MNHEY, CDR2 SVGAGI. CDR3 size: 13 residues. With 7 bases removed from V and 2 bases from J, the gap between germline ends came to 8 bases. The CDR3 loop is CASTGTNTGELFF. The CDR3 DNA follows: TGTGCCAGCACGGGGACAAACACCGGGGAGCTGTTTTTT.

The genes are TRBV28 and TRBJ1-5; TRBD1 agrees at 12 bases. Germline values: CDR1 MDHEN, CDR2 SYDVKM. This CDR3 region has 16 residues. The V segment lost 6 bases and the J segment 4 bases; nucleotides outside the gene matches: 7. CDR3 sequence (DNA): TGTGCCAGCAGGATGGGACAGGGGGCTGGGAATCAGCCCCAGCATTTT. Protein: CASRMGQGAGNQPQHF.

The CDR3 nucleotides are TGTGCCAGCAGCTTTGGGATACGGGGATACGGGGCCAACGTCCTGACTTTC. The encoded protein is CASSFGIRGYGANVLTF. The chain couples TRBV13 to TRBJ2-6; TRBD2 might be the D (5 bases). The CDR3 covers 17 residues. V gave up 3 bases and J gave up 4 bases, with 16 bases separating them. The V gene's germline CDR1 is PRHDT and CDR2 FYEKMQ (reference sequence).

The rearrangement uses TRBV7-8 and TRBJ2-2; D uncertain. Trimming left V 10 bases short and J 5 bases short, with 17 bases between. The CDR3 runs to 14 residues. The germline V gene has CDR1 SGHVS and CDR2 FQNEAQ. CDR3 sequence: CATPPPGWTGELFF. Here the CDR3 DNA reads TGTGCCACCCCGCCTCCCGGGTGGACCGGGGAGCTGTTTTTT.

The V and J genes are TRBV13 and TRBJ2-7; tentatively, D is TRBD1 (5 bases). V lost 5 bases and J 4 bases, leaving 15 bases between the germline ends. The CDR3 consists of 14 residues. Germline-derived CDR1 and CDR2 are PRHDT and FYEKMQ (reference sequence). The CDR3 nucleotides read TGTGCCAGCAGCCCACCCGAAAGACAGTACGAGCAGTACGTC. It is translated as CASSPPERQYEQYV.

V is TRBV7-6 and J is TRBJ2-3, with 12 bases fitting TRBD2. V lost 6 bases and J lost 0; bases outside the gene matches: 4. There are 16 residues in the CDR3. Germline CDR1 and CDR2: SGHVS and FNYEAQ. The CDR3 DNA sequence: TGTGCCAGCAGTGCCGGACTAGCGGGGAGCACAGATACGCAGTATTTT. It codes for CASSAGLAGSTDTQYF. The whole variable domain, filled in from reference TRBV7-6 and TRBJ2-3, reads GAGVSQSPRYKVTKRGQDVALRCDPISGHVSLYWYRQALGQGPEFLTYFNYEAQQDKSGLPNDRFSAERPEGSISTLTIQRTEQRDSAMYRCASSAGLAGSTDTQYFGPGTRLTVL.

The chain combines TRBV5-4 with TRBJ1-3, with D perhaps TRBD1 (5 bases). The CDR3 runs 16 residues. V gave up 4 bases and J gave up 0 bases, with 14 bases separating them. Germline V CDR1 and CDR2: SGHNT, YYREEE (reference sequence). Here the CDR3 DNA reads TGTGCCAGCAGCCCGGAGGGGCCGAGCTCTGGAAACACCATATATTTT. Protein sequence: CASSPEGPSSGNTIYF.

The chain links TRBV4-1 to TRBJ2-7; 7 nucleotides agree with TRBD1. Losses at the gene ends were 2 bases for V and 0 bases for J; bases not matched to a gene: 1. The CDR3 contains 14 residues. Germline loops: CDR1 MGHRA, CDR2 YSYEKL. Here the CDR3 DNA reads TGCGCCAGCAGCCAACGGGACAGCTCCTACGAGCAGTACTTC. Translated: CASSQRDSSYEQYF.

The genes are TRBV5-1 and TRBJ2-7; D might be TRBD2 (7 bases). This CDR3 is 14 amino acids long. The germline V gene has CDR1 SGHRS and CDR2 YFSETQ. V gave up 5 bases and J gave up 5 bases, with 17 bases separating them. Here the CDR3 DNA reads TGCGCCAGCAGGAGTTGGGGGGGGCTCGACGAGCAGTACTTC. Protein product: CASRSWGGLDEQYF. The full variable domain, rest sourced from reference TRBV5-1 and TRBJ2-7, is KAGVTQTPRYLIKTRGQQVTLSCSPISGHRSVSWYQQTPGQGLQFLFEYFSETQRNKGNFPGRFSGRQFSNSRSEMNVSTLELGDSALYLCASRSWGGLDEQYFGPGTRLTVT.

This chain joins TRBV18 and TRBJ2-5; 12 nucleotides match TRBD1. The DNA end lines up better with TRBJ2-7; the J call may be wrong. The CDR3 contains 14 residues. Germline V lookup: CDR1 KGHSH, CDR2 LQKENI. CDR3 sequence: CASSPGTGGVEQYF. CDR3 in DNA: TGTGCCAGCTCACCAGGGACAGGGGGCGTCGAGCAGTACTTC.

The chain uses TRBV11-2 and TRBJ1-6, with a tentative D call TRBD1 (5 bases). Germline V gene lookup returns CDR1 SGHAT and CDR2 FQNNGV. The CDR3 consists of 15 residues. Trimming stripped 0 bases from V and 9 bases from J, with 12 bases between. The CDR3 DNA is TGTGCCAGCAGCTTAGACAGGGAGGGGATTTCACCCCTCCACTTT. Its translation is CASSLDREGISPLHF.